The rows below give T cell receptor beta chains drawn from one sample of a study of blood T cell repertoires in COVID-19. TCRdb keeps only in-frame clones here, not all; method: immunoSEQ multiplex PCR. Here the sample spans over 200,000 clones, about 85% being singletons. The material sequenced was peripheral blood. Source of these receptors: a woman under 30 who had recovered from COVID-19. CDR3s include the opening cysteine and the closing phenylalanine or tryptophan. D genes are given only for firm matches. The size entry is marked missing in some rows and otherwise reads once, few, many or a size class.

cdr3_nt	cdr3_aa	clone_size	d_call	j_call	v_call
TGCAGCGTTGTTGGGGACAGGGGGATTTACGAGCAGTACTTC	CSVVGDRGIYEQYF	.	TRBD1	TRBJ2-7	TRBV29-1
TGCGCCAGCAGTCTGACACGGAACACTGAAGCTTTCTTT	CASSLTRNTEAFF	.	.	TRBJ1-1	TRBV10-1
TGCGCCAGCAGCCCGGAGGAAGAGGCAGATACGCAGTATTTT	CASSPEEEADTQYF	.	.	TRBJ2-3	TRBV4-3
TGTGCCAGCAGCCAAGATCCCCGGACAGGGAATCGGCATGAGCAGTTCTTC	CASSQDPRTGNRHEQFF	.	TRBD1	TRBJ2-1	TRBV3-1/TRBV3-2
TGTGCCAGCAGCTTGGCTACGGGAGGGCCTTACAATGAGCAGTTCTTC	CASSLATGGPYNEQFF	.	TRBD2	TRBJ2-1	TRBV5-5
TGTGCCAGCTCGCTGGACACGATGAACACTGAAGCTTTCTTT	CASSLDTMNTEAFF	.	.	TRBJ1-1	TRBV18
TGTGCCAGCAGTTATTCCGGGACAGGGGTTCGTGGCTACACCTTC	CASSYSGTGVRGYTF	.	TRBD1	TRBJ1-2	TRBV6-5
TGTGCCTGGAGTGAGGACTCCACAGATACGCAGTATTTT	CAWSEDSTDTQYF	.	.	TRBJ2-3	TRBV30
TGTGCCAGTAGTAAGGCGGGGGAGGCGGGCAATCAGCCCCAGCATTTT	CASSKAGEAGNQPQHF	.	.	TRBJ1-5	TRBV19
TGTGCCAGCAGCTCCCCCACAGGGGGATTTGAAGCTTTCTTT	CASSSPTGGFEAFF	.	TRBD1	TRBJ1-1	TRBV13
TGTGCCAGCTCACCACCGGTTCTCCGGAGTAACTATGGCTACACCTTC	CASSPPVLRSNYGYTF	many	.	TRBJ1-2	TRBV18
TGTGCCATCAGAGGACAGGGCACAGATACGCAGTATTTT	CAIRGQGTDTQYF	.	TRBD1	TRBJ2-3	TRBV10-3
TGTGCCAGCAGCTTACTCCAGCGGGAGGGAACAGACTCGGGGTCCACAGATACGCAGTATTTT	CASSLLQREGTDSGSTDTQYF	.	TRBD2	TRBJ2-3	TRBV7-6
TGTGCCAGCAGCTTGGAAGGGGTATCTGGAAACACCATATATTTT	CASSLEGVSGNTIYF	.	.	TRBJ1-3	TRBV5-5
TGCGCCAGCAGCCACTGGGAGGGACCCACTGAAGCTTTCTTT	CASSHWEGPTEAFF	.	.	TRBJ1-1	TRBV4-3
TGCGCCAGCAGTGAGCCCGAGGTGGGTTGCAATGAGCAGTTCTTC	CASSEPEVGCNEQFF	.	.	TRBJ2-1	TRBV10-1
TGCGCCAGCAGCCAAGAAGGGACTAGCGGGAGAGGGGACGAGAAGTTCTTC	CASSQEGTSGRGDEKFF	once	TRBD2	TRBJ2-1	TRBV4-3
TGTGCCAGCAGCTTATTAGGTGCGCTCGGGGACTCCTACGAGCAGTACTTC	CASSLLGALGDSYEQYF	few	.	TRBJ2-7	TRBV7-9
TGTGCCAGCAGTTCCTGGGAGCTGTTTTTT	CASSSWELFF	.	.	TRBJ2-2	TRBV7-9
TGTGCCAGCAGTGACCGGGGGGGGTCCTACAATGAGCAGTTCTTC	CASSDRGGSYNEQFF	.	TRBD2	TRBJ2-1	TRBV27
TGTGCCAGCAGGCCGGGGCAGGGGGGTGGCTACACCTTC	CASRPGQGGGYTF	.	TRBD1	TRBJ1-2	TRBV6-5
TGTGCCACCTCCCCCTCCTCTGGAAACACCATATATTTT	CATSPSSGNTIYF	.	.	TRBJ1-3	TRBV6-5
TGCGCCAGCAGCCAAGCCCCGGGACAGGGGTATAGAAACTATGGCTACACCTTC	CASSQAPGQGYRNYGYTF	few	TRBD1	TRBJ1-2	TRBV4-1
TGCAGCGTTGAAGATGAGGACAGGGTCTACACAGATACGCAGTATTTT	CSVEDEDRVYTDTQYF	.	TRBD1	TRBJ2-3	TRBV29-1
TGTGCCAGCAGCTTGGCACCCCCAAATGAGCAGTTCTTC	CASSLAPPNEQFF	.	.	TRBJ2-1	TRBV7-9
TGTGCCAGCAGCACGGTCTATCGGGAGACCCAGTACTTC	CASSTVYRETQYF	.	.	TRBJ2-5	TRBV11-2
TGTGCCAGCAGCTTACAGGGGACAGTTAACTATGGCTACACCTTC	CASSLQGTVNYGYTF	.	TRBD1	TRBJ1-2	TRBV7-2
TGTGCCAGCTCACCTAAGGGGACAGAGCTCTATGGCTACACCTTC	CASSPKGTELYGYTF	.	TRBD1	TRBJ1-2	TRBV18
TGTGCCAGCAGTTCCCCTACTAGCGGGAGGGCCGATGGCACCGGGGAGCTGTTTTTT	CASSSPTSGRADGTGELFF	.	TRBD2	TRBJ2-2	TRBV6-2/TRBV6-3
TGTGCCAGCAGCCCCTTGACTAGCGGGTTCTACGAGCAGTACTTC	CASSPLTSGFYEQYF	.	TRBD2	TRBJ2-7	TRBV3-1/TRBV3-2
TGTGCCAGCAGCTTAGGCCGGGCAGGGGGTGAGAACTATGGCTACACCTTC	CASSLGRAGGENYGYTF	.	TRBD1	TRBJ1-2	TRBV13
TGCGCCAGCATCGCCCCGGAGGGCACCGGGGAGCTGTTTTTT	CASIAPEGTGELFF	.	.	TRBJ2-2	TRBV5-1
TGTGCCAGCAGTTTAGTTTATGCAGGGGTCTATGGCTACACCTTC	CASSLVYAGVYGYTF	once	.	TRBJ1-2	TRBV28
TGTGCCAGCAGCTCCCGCAGGCCGGGAGGGCCAGATACGCAGTATTTT	CASSSRRPGGPDTQYF	.	TRBD2	TRBJ2-3	TRBV13
TGTGCCAGCAGTTGGGGGACAGGTTCGGAGACCCAGTACTTC	CASSWGTGSETQYF	.	TRBD1	TRBJ2-5	TRBV27
TGCAGCGTTGTGGGAATGGGACAGAAAATTTTGACTTTC	CSVVGMGQKILTF	.	TRBD1	TRBJ2-6	TRBV29-1